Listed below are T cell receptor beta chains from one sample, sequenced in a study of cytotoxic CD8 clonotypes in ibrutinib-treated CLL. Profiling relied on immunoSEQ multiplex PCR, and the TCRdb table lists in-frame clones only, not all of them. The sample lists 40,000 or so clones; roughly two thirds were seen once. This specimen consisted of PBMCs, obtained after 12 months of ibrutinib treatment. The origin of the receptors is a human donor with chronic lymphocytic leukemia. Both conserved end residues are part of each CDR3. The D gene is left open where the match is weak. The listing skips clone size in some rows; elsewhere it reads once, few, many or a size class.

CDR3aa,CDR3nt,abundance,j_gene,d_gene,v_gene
CATSRDGREETQYF,TGTGCCACCAGCAGAGATGGGAGGGAGGAGACCCAGTACTTC,-,TRBJ2-5,TRBD2,TRBV15
CASSISYEQYF,TGTGCCAGCAGCATCTCCTACGAGCAGTACTTC,medium-sized,TRBJ2-7,-,TRBV11-2
CASSSGPSQFF,TGTGCCAGCAGCTCGGGCCCTTCGCAGTTCTTC,few,TRBJ2-1,-,TRBV7-9
CASKRLADYNEQFF,TGTGCCAGCAAGAGACTAGCGGACTACAATGAGCAGTTCTTC,-,TRBJ2-1,TRBD2,TRBV27
CASSGTGYGETQYF,TGTGCCAGTAGTGGGACAGGGTATGGAGAGACCCAGTACTTC,-,TRBJ2-5,TRBD1,TRBV19
CSVEPTGDSYEQYF,TGCAGCGTTGAACCTACAGGGGATTCCTACGAGCAGTACTTC,-,TRBJ2-7,TRBD1,TRBV29-1
CASSVGTSGSSADTQYF,TGTGCCAGCAGCGTCGGGACTAGCGGGAGTTCTGCAGATACGCAGTATTTT,-,TRBJ2-3,TRBD2,TRBV9
CASSLRSALTSGNTIYF,TGTGCCAGCAGCTTACGGTCAGCCCTTACCTCTGGAAACACCATATATTTT,-,TRBJ1-3,-,TRBV7-9
CATSRGLLHSSYNEQFF,TGTGCCACCAGCAGAGGATTACTTCACAGCTCCTACAATGAGCAGTTCTTC,-,TRBJ2-1,-,TRBV15
CASSRPEWVGYTF,TGTGCCAGCAGTCGCCCAGAATGGGTTGGCTACACCTTC,few,TRBJ1-2,-,TRBV6-6
CAIQGLNTEAFF,TGTGCCATTCAGGGTTTGAACACTGAAGCTTTCTTT,-,TRBJ1-1,-,TRBV10-3